This T cell receptor beta chain was documented in a study of CD4 T cells in lung cancer (dated by TCRdb to the late 2010s). In terms of the full investigation: The study screened blood T cells of NSCLC patients for responses to candidate mutation-encoded neoepitopes and isolated neoantigen-specific CD4+ T-cell clones and TCRs. A few patients undergoing curative-intent resections for stage I-III non-small cell lung cancer provided the tumor and non-adjacent lung tissue. Lung adenocarcinoma or squamous cell carcinoma was present in the resected patients, who were aged 60 to 69 at blood donation and were mostly former smokers. Before blood donation, treatments including platinum chemotherapy had been received by the patients, and nivolumab or pembrolizumab had been received by some of the patients. The frequency of neoantigen-specific clonotypes in tumor resections, non-adjacent lung and cultured T-cell products was tracked by TCRB deep sequencing. What the work shows at the level of the full study, not this receptor alone: Some blood-derived responses might reflect in vitro priming of naive T cells or cross-reactivity rather than memory responses to the cancer.

Worth noting for this clone: The antigen it recognizes is unknown. No base quality information exists; no much larger clone differs at one position.

Preparation of the library involved the immunoSEQ multiplex PCR assay. Qiagen DNeasy or QIAamp micro DNA kits were used to isolate DNA, and the Adaptive Biotechnology human TCRB sequencing kit was used to sequence TCRB. Sequencing of TCRB libraries was performed on an Illumina MiSeq. In the original analysis: The kit provider's software was used to analyze TCRB sequence data, and Fisher's exact test was used to test clonotype templates for tumor enrichment. Drawn from immuneACCESS, this table holds only the in-frame rearrangements with V and J called that TCRdb kept. Clones are partly lost; checked studies trace under half to an unresolved V gene and leave the rest unexplained. V and J calls and clone size are as listed in that table; D and trimming were resolved from the DNA. The table for this sample lists a few thousand clones; 70% to 85% of them were counted only once. Approximately 16% of the sample goes to the ten largest clones.

The TCR originated in a man aged 55 to 69 with non-small cell lung cancer. Input material: lung tumor tissue.

CDR3 sequence: CSARQSSGANVLTF. The DNA sequence is as follows: TGCAGCGCAAGACAGTCCTCTGGGGCCAACGTCCTGACTTTC. The chain was built from TRBV29-1 and TRBJ2-6, and the D gene may be TRBD1, 5 bases matching. Via the germline V gene, CDR1 is SQVTM and CDR2 ANQGSEA. The CDR3 goes from the cysteine to the phenylalanine over 14 residues. Only the CDR3 part of the read is kept: 42 bases, read in frame from the first base. V gives up 7 bases and J gives up 0 bases, and the segment between their germline ends measures 10 bases.